A selection of T cell receptor beta chains follows, all from one sample in a study of regulatory T cells in long-lasting Graves disease. One entry per CDR3 protein, called by TCRdb with MiXCR from the multiplex PCR reads. Of some 370,000 distinct CDR3 sequences in the sample, under 25% were seen once. The specimen comprised peripheral blood mononuclear cells (PBMCs), sampled when the disease was refractory, from a patient treated with antithyroid drugs. The receptors were gathered from a female donor with Graves disease. The CDR3 runs from the conserved cysteine through the conserved F or W. The order of the fields is CDR3 DNA, CDR3 protein, D gene, clone size, J gene, V gene. D genes are given only for firm matches. Size is stated for part of the rows, as once, few or many counts, or as a class when the clone is expanded.

CDR3 DNA: TGTGCCAGCACCCCCCGGACTAGCGGGAGTCCCGAGCAGTACTTC
CDR3 protein: CASTPRTSGSPEQYF
D gene: TRBD2
clone size: many
J gene: TRBJ2-7
V gene: TRBV2

CDR3 DNA: TGTGCCAGCAGCCAAACCCGGGACCGCTACAACTCTGGGGCCAACGTCCTGACTTTC
CDR3 protein: CASSQTRDRYNSGANVLTF
D gene: -
clone size: -
J gene: TRBJ2-6
V gene: TRBV3-1

CDR3 DNA: TGTGCCAGCAGCCGTCGACTAGCGGGGAGCTCCTACGAGCAGTACTTC
CDR3 protein: CASSRRLAGSSYEQYF
D gene: TRBD2
clone size: many
J gene: TRBJ2-7
V gene: TRBV7-2

CDR3 DNA: TGCAGTGCTAGAGGACCGGGGGGCTACACCTTC
CDR3 protein: CSARGPGGYTF
D gene: -
clone size: many
J gene: TRBJ1-2
V gene: TRBV20-1

CDR3 DNA: TGTGCCAGCAGCCAAGGTGGTTTAGCGTACGAGCAGTACTTC
CDR3 protein: CASSQGGLAYEQYF
D gene: -
clone size: many
J gene: TRBJ2-7
V gene: TRBV3-1

CDR3 DNA: TGTGCCAGCAGCTTAGGAGGGTTGGGGGGCGAGCAGTACTTC
CDR3 protein: CASSLGGLGGEQYF
D gene: -
clone size: many
J gene: TRBJ2-7
V gene: TRBV7-2

CDR3 DNA: TGTGCCAGCAGCCCAGCGGGAAGTGACTACAATGAGCAGTTCTTC
CDR3 protein: CASSPAGSDYNEQFF
D gene: TRBD2
clone size: -
J gene: TRBJ2-1
V gene: TRBV6-1

CDR3 DNA: TGTGCCAGCAGTGGGACTAGCTACTACAATGAGCAGTTCTTC
CDR3 protein: CASSGTSYYNEQFF
D gene: TRBD2
clone size: few
J gene: TRBJ2-1
V gene: TRBV2

CDR3 DNA: TGTGCCAGCACTCACCAGGACCCTAGCTCCTACGAGCAGTACTTC
CDR3 protein: CASTHQDPSSYEQYF
D gene: -
clone size: many
J gene: TRBJ2-7
V gene: TRBV12-3/TRBV12-4

CDR3 DNA: TGTGCCAGCAGTCTTCTCCCGACAGGCACCGGGGAGCTGTTTTTT
CDR3 protein: CASSLLPTGTGELFF
D gene: -
clone size: -
J gene: TRBJ2-2
V gene: TRBV28

CDR3 DNA: TGTGCCAGCACCAAGGGACTAGCGGGACCCCAAGAGACCCAGTACTTC
CDR3 protein: CASTKGLAGPQETQYF
D gene: TRBD2
clone size: few
J gene: TRBJ2-5
V gene: TRBV6-1

CDR3 DNA: TGTGCCACCAGGGACATTCATGGCTACACCTTC
CDR3 protein: CATRDIHGYTF
D gene: -
clone size: -
J gene: TRBJ1-2
V gene: TRBV24-1

CDR3 DNA: TGCAGTGCTAGAGGGCCACTAGCAGACACCGGGGAGCTGTTTTTT
CDR3 protein: CSARGPLADTGELFF
D gene: -
clone size: few
J gene: TRBJ2-2
V gene: TRBV20-1

CDR3 DNA: TGTGCCAGCAGCCCCCAGATTTTGTTCTTT
CDR3 protein: CASSPQILFF
D gene: -
clone size: few
J gene: TRBJ1-1
V gene: TRBV13

CDR3 DNA: TGCAGTGCTAGAGATCTCACCAGGACTAGCGGGACCGGGGAGCTGTTTTTT
CDR3 protein: CSARDLTRTSGTGELFF
D gene: TRBD2
clone size: -
J gene: TRBJ2-2
V gene: TRBV20-1

CDR3 DNA: TGCAGCGTCCTGACAGCTTTGAACACTGAAGCTTTCTTT
CDR3 protein: CSVLTALNTEAFF
D gene: -
clone size: -
J gene: TRBJ1-1
V gene: TRBV29-1

CDR3 DNA: TGTGCCAGCAGTGAATTGGGGGGAGAAGGCTACGAGCAGTACTTC
CDR3 protein: CASSELGGEGYEQYF
D gene: -
clone size: -
J gene: TRBJ2-7
V gene: TRBV2

CDR3 DNA: TGCAGCGCTGAAGAAGGGGCCACGGAGACCCAGTACTTC
CDR3 protein: CSAEEGATETQYF
D gene: -
clone size: -
J gene: TRBJ2-5
V gene: TRBV29-1

CDR3 DNA: TGTGCCAGCAGCCATGGGACTTTTAGTGAAAAACTGTTTTTT
CDR3 protein: CASSHGTFSEKLFF
D gene: -
clone size: once
J gene: TRBJ1-4
V gene: TRBV3-1

CDR3 DNA: TGTGCCAGTAGGAGAGCTATGCAAGAGACCCAGCACTTC
CDR3 protein: CASRRAMQETQHF
D gene: -
clone size: -
J gene: TRBJ2-5
V gene: TRBV28

CDR3 DNA: TGTGCCACCAGCAGCTACCGGGACATACGATGGAACACTGAAGCTTTCTTT
CDR3 protein: CATSSYRDIRWNTEAFF
D gene: -
clone size: -
J gene: TRBJ1-1
V gene: TRBV15

CDR3 DNA: TGTGCCAGCAACAAAGAACGGGTTCGGAGCACTGAAGCTTTCTTT
CDR3 protein: CASNKERVRSTEAFF
D gene: -
clone size: many
J gene: TRBJ1-1
V gene: TRBV7-9

CDR3 DNA: TGTGCCAGCAGCTTGTCACACCTGACAGGGAATAATGAAGCTTTCTTT
CDR3 protein: CASSLSHLTGNNEAFF
D gene: TRBD1
clone size: -
J gene: TRBJ1-1
V gene: TRBV7-6

CDR3 DNA: TGTGCCAGTAGTATAGTTTGGCCGAACACCGGGGAGCTGTTTTTT
CDR3 protein: CASSIVWPNTGELFF
D gene: -
clone size: -
J gene: TRBJ2-2
V gene: TRBV19

CDR3 DNA: TGTGCCAGCAGGTCCCAAGGAAACACCATATATTTT
CDR3 protein: CASRSQGNTIYF
D gene: -
clone size: few
J gene: TRBJ1-3
V gene: TRBV12-3/TRBV12-4

CDR3 DNA: TGTGCCAGCAGTTTAGAGGGAGGAGACGAGCAGTACTTC
CDR3 protein: CASSLEGGDEQYF
D gene: -
clone size: many
J gene: TRBJ2-7
V gene: TRBV28

CDR3 DNA: TGTGCCAGCAGCAGCCCGACAGTTTGGGGGCAGAACACTGAAGCTTTCTTT
CDR3 protein: CASSSPTVWGQNTEAFF
D gene: -
clone size: many
J gene: TRBJ1-1
V gene: TRBV7-2

CDR3 DNA: TGTGCCAGCAGCTTAGCCGGGGAACTTAACTATGGCTACACCTTC
CDR3 protein: CASSLAGELNYGYTF
D gene: -
clone size: -
J gene: TRBJ1-2
V gene: TRBV11-2

CDR3 DNA: TGTGCCAGCAGCGTAGGGTCCCTAGCCTCAGATACGCAGTATTTT
CDR3 protein: CASSVGSLASDTQYF
D gene: -
clone size: -
J gene: TRBJ2-3
V gene: TRBV9

CDR3 DNA: TGCAGTGCTAGAGATATCCGGAACTCTGGAAACACCATATATTTT
CDR3 protein: CSARDIRNSGNTIYF
D gene: -
clone size: -
J gene: TRBJ1-3
V gene: TRBV20-1

CDR3 DNA: TGTGCCACCAGTGATGACAACCAAGAGACCCAGTACTTC
CDR3 protein: CATSDDNQETQYF
D gene: -
clone size: -
J gene: TRBJ2-5
V gene: TRBV24-1

CDR3 DNA: TGCGCCACCCAATTTGGGACTAGCGAAAACCACAATGAGCAGTTCTTC
CDR3 protein: CATQFGTSENHNEQFF
D gene: TRBD2
clone size: -
J gene: TRBJ2-1
V gene: TRBV10-2